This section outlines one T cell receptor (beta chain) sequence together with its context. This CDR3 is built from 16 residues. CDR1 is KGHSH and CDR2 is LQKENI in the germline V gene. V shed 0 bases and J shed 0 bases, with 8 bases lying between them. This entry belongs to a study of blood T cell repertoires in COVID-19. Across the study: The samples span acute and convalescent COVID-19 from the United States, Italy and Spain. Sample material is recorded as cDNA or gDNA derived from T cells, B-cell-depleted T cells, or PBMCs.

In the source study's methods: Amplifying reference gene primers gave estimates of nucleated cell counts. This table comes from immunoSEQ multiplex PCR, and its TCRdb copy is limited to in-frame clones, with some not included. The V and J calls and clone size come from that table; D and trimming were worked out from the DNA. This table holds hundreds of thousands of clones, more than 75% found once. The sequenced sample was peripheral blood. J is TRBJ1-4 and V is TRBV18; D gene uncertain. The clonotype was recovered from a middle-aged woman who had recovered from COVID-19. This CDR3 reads CASSPPELSTNEKLFF. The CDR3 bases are TGTGCCAGCTCACCACCGGAGTTATCAACTAATGAAAAACTGTTTTTT.